This paragraph covers one T cell receptor (beta chain) sequence. What it binds is unknown. These data are taken from a study of cytomegalovirus exposure and HLA in healthy donors. Study observations and caveats: Analysis was performed later, and it showed HLA-associated TCR beta chains to be more clonally expanded than equally common others.

In germline, CDR1 is LNHDA, CDR2 SQIVND (reference sequence). This CDR3 has 15 residues. The V segment lost 5 bases and the J segment 3 bases; nucleotides outside the gene matches: 2. 60 Vbeta and 13 Jbeta primers were used in PCR. Clones were sequenced by immunoSEQ multiplex PCR, and TCRdb holds only the in-frame ones, with some missing. This table holds fewer than 150,000 clones, approximately 80% found once. The clonotype was recovered from a male donor in good health and CMV-seronegative. The sample taken for sequencing was PBMCs. The gene calls are TRBV19 and TRBJ1-5; 12 bases are shared with TRBD1. The CDR3 nucleotides are TGTGCCAGTAGTTGGGACAGGGGGCCCAATCAGCCCCAGCATTTT. This codes for CASSWDRGPNQPQHF.